Below, 4 T cell receptor beta chains from the same sample are listed, as sequenced in a study of CD8 T cells in Susac syndrome. Random hexamers were used to reverse transcribe an amount of roughly 0.45 to 1 ug RNA. One entry per CDR3 protein results from TCRdb running MiXCR on the immunoSEQ multiplex PCR reads. The sample contains about 190,000 distinct CDR3 sequences, about 91% of which appear only once. Sequencing input: CD4+ T cells from PBMCs. The source of these receptors is a human donor with Susac syndrome.

The rearrangement joins TRBV18 to TRBJ1-1; D remains ambiguous. CDR3 length equals 13 residues. The V gene lost 8 bases and the J gene lost 2 bases, with 12 bases spanning the gap. From germline, CDR1 is KGHSH and CDR2 LQKENI. CDR3 region: CASTPGSNTEAFF. The CDR3 coding sequence is TGTGCCAGCACCCCGGGGAGTAACACTGAAGCTTTCTTT.

The chain recombines TRBV6-2 or TRBV6-3 with TRBJ2-7, with a tentative D call TRBD1 (5 bases). The CDR3 is 12 amino acids. Trimming took 4 bases from V and 5 from J, leaving 9 bases between them. Germline values: CDR1 MNHEY, CDR2 SVGEGT. The CDR3 sequence is CASSFTTDEQYF. The CDR3 DNA reads TGTGCCAGCAGTTTCACGACAGACGAGCAGTACTTC.

The V call is TRBV18, the J call TRBJ1-4; D is perhaps TRBD1 (5 bases). The V end was cut by 3 bases, the J end by 11 bases, with 16 bases between. There are 14 residues in the CDR3. In germline, CDR1 is KGHSH, CDR2 LQKENI. Here the CDR3 reads CASSPRDGEGKLFF. In DNA form, the CDR3 reads TGTGCCAGCTCACCCCGGGACGGAGAGGGGAAACTGTTTTTT. Combining the CDR3 with reference TRBV18 and TRBJ1-4 gives the whole variable domain NAGVMQNPRHLVRRRGQEARLRCSPMKGHSHVYWYRQLPEEGLKFMVYLQKENIIDESGMPKERFSAEFPKEGPSILRIQQVVRGDSAAYFCASSPRDGEGKLFFGSGTQLSVL.

A few counts support this clonotype. The chain uses TRBV20-1 and TRBJ2-7; TRBD2 matches 7 bases. The length of the CDR3 is 13 residues. Germline-derived CDR1 and CDR2 are DFQATT and SNEGSKA (reference sequence). With V trimmed by 3 bases and J by 0 bases, 2 bases remained unmatched. The CDR3 DNA reads as TGCAGTGCTAGCGGGAGGAGCTCCTACGAGCAGTACTTC. Translating it yields CSASGRSSYEQYF.